The 21 T cell receptor beta chains below were found in one sample sequenced in a study of shared clonotypes between healthy human individuals. Clones were sequenced by immunoSEQ multiplex PCR, and TCRdb holds only the in-frame ones, with some missing. The table has 950,000 to 1,200,000 clones, around three quarters seen once; the top ten hold 0.89%. The specimen was memory CD4+ T cells from PBMCs. Subset of the sample: CD45RA-negative fraction. These receptors came from a man aged 18 to 30 in good health. Some clones in this sample may be carry-over from other donors' samples.

The table lists this clone with a count of one. A junction end diverges from the germline sequence, so it may reflect a read error. V is TRBV28 and J is TRBJ1-1; a possible D gene is TRBD1 (5 bases). This CDR3 has 12 amino acids. Germline-derived CDR1 and CDR2 are MDHEN and SYDVKM. Written as DNA, the CDR3 is TGTGCCAGCAGATTATCAGGGCCTGAAGCTTTCTTT. Translating gives CASRLSGPEAFF. The full variable domain, its missing parts supplied by reference TRBV28 and TRBJ1-1, is DVKVTQSSRYLVKRTGEKVFLECVQDMDHENMFWYRQDPGLGLRLIYFSYDVKMKEKGDIPEGYSVSREKKERFSLILESASTNQTSMYLCASRLSGPEAFFGQGTRLTVV.

The rearrangement uses TRBV25-1 and TRBJ1-6; tentatively, D is TRBD1 (6 bases). This CDR3 spans 15 amino acids. Germline values: CDR1 MGHDK, CDR2 SYGVNS. V lost 5 bases and J lost 7, with 15 bases in between. This chain's CDR3 is CASSRSGTKNSPLHF. For the CDR3, the DNA is TGTGCCAGCAGTAGGTCCGGGACAAAAAATTCACCCCTCCACTTT.

The rearrangement links TRBV2 to TRBJ2-7, with D possibly matching TRBD2 (6 bases). Trimming stripped 6 bases from V and 2 bases from J, with 11 bases between. Germline V gene sequence: CDR1 SNHLY, CDR2 FYNNEI. This CDR3 has 13 residues. The CDR3 sequence is CASSRGEAYEQYF. The CDR3 bases are TGTGCCAGCAGCCGAGGGGAGGCCTACGAGCAGTACTTC.

The CDR3 loop reads CASSLMGSETEETQYF. The CDR3 bases are TGTGCCAGCAGTTTGATGGGGAGTGAGACAGAAGAGACCCAGTACTTC. V is TRBV28 and J is TRBJ2-5, with D perhaps assigned TRBD1 or TRBD2 (5 bases each). The CDR3 covers 16 residues. Germline CDR1 MDHEN, CDR2 SYDVKM. Trimming took 3 bases from V and 3 from J, leaving 17 bases between them.

V gene TRBV9 combines with J gene TRBJ2-1; D not resolved. The CDR3 length is 15 residues. The V gene's germline CDR1 is SGDLS and CDR2 YYNGEE. Trimming cost V 0 bases and J 2 bases, with 9 bases left between them. CDR3 amino acids: CASSVVAPPYNEQFF. In DNA, the CDR3 is TGTGCCAGCAGCGTAGTGGCCCCGCCCTACAATGAGCAGTTCTTC.

V is TRBV28 and J is TRBJ2-7; 7 nucleotides agree with TRBD2. Trimming took 8 bases from V and 5 from J; bases not matched to a gene: 12. CDR3 size: 14 residues. Germline V lookup: CDR1 MDHEN, CDR2 SYDVKM. CDR3 sequence: CASGRDYRSHEQYF. For the CDR3, the DNA is TGTGCCAGCGGTAGGGACTATCGATCCCACGAGCAGTACTTC.

The chain couples TRBV11-2 to TRBJ1-3; maybe TRBD1 (5 bases). Per the germline V gene, CDR1 is SGHAT and CDR2 is FQNNGV. The CDR3 is 16 amino acids. Trimming took 0 bases from V and 3 from J, leaving 12 bases between them. CDR3 nucleotides: TGTGCCAGCAGCTTAGATTTTGGGGGTAATGGAAACACCATATATTTT. Protein: CASSLDFGGNGNTIYF.

The chain joins TRBV5-1 to TRBJ2-7, with TRBD2 matching 11 bases. Germline assignment: CDR1 SGHRS and CDR2 YFSETQ. This CDR3 comprises 15 residues. V dropped 0 bases and J dropped 7; count of bases not matched to a gene: 6. CDR3 nucleotides: TGCGCCAGCAGCTTGGGCACTAGCGGGAGTCATGAGCAGTACTTC. Translated: CASSLGTSGSHEQYF.

This clone was seen at least ten times. DNA of the CDR3: TGTGCCAGCAGCGAATTCGGGACTTTGAGCTCCTACAATGAGCAGTTCTTC. This codes for CASSEFGTLSSYNEQFF. This chain connects TRBV28 to TRBJ2-1; possible D gene TRBD2, 6 bases. Trimming cost V 6 bases and J 0 bases, with 18 bases left between them. The CDR3 sequence is 17 residues long. Germline CDR1 MDHEN, CDR2 SYDVKM.

The chain joins TRBV5-1 to TRBJ1-1; no definite D call. Per the germline V gene, CDR1 is SGHRS and CDR2 is YFSETQ. This CDR3 spans 14 amino acids. V was clipped by 0 bases and J by 4 bases, with 10 bases between them. CDR3 DNA sequence: TGCGCCAGCAGCTTGGGTGTCGAGGGCACTGAAGCTTTCTTT. Encoded protein: CASSLGVEGTEAFF. Drawing the rest from reference TRBV5-1 and TRBJ1-1, the complete variable domain is KAGVTQTPRYLIKTRGQQVTLSCSPISGHRSVSWYQQTPGQGLQFLFEYFSETQRNKGNFPGRFSGRQFSNSRSEMNVSTLELGDSALYLCASSLGVEGTEAFFGQGTRLTVV.

The chain couples TRBV30 to TRBJ1-4, with no clear D. The germline V gene has CDR1 GTSNPN and CDR2 SVGIG (reference sequence). CDR3 length equals 12 residues. V was clipped by 2 bases and J by 7 bases, with 8 bases between them. The CDR3 sequence is CAWSTEGEKLFF. In DNA, the CDR3 is TGTGCCTGGAGTACCGAGGGTGAAAAACTGTTTTTT.

Details on this clone: One end of the junction does not line up with germline, which may come from a read error. J is TRBJ2-7 and V is TRBV29-1; TRBD1 is a possible D gene (6 bases). The V gene's germline CDR1 is SQVTM and CDR2 ANQGSEA. The CDR3 spans 12 residues. In DNA form, the CDR3 reads TGCAGCTTTGAGGACAGATCCTACGAGCAGTACTTC. Translating it yields CSFEDRSYEQYF.

The chain employs TRBV11-2 and TRBJ1-2; D call uncertain. This CDR3 region has 13 residues. Germline V gene sequence: CDR1 SGHAT, CDR2 FQNNGV. The V gene lost 1 base and the J gene lost 6 bases, with 9 bases spanning the gap. This CDR3 is CASSLGPGDGYTF. CDR3 DNA: TGTGCCAGCAGCTTAGGTCCAGGAGATGGCTACACCTTC.

V usage is TRBV25-1 and J usage is TRBJ1-4; TRBD1 agrees at 8 bases. Germline V gives CDR1 MGHDK, CDR2 SYGVNS. V was clipped by 6 bases and J by 8 bases; unmatched bases: 5. This CDR3 comprises 13 residues. The CDR3 reads CASRGQGREKLFF. The CDR3 DNA is TGTGCCAGCAGAGGACAGGGCCGGGAAAAACTGTTTTTT.

This CDR3 reads CASSYVTQPQHF. CDR3 sequence (DNA): TGTGCCAGTAGCTACGTGACACAGCCCCAGCATTTT. The gene calls are TRBV19 and TRBJ1-5; D call uncertain. The V end lost 6 bases, the J end lost 7 bases, and 10 bases lay between the germline ends. Germline-derived CDR1 and CDR2 are LNHDA and SQIVND (reference sequence). CDR3 length: 12 residues.

V is TRBV4-2 and J is TRBJ1-1; 10 bases are shared with TRBD1. CDR3 size: 16 residues. Trimming removed 0 bases from V and 2 bases from J; junction bases left unmatched: 3. Germline-derived CDR1 and CDR2 are LGHNA and YNFKEQ. The CDR3 DNA reads as TGTGCCAGCAGCCAAGATGGGACAGGGGTTAACACTGAAGCTTTCTTT. Amino acid sequence: CASSQDGTGVNTEAFF.

The chain is built from TRBV28 and TRBJ2-7; D is perhaps TRBD2 (5 bases). Germline V gene sequence: CDR1 MDHEN, CDR2 SYDVKM. This CDR3 contains 15 residues. V was trimmed by 4 bases and J by 7 bases, leaving 20 bases between them. Here the CDR3 reads CASSYNGLLQREQYF. Here the CDR3 DNA reads TGTGCCAGCAGTTATAACGGACTCCTTCAGAGGGAGCAGTACTTC.

The chain combines TRBV7-9 with TRBJ2-3; 7 bases align to TRBD1. Germline lookup yields CDR1 SEHNR and CDR2 FQNEAQ (reference sequence). The length of the CDR3 is 15 residues. J was trimmed by 1 base and V by 0 bases; bases with no gene match: 1. The chain's CDR3 is CASSLATGGTDTQYF. CDR3 sequence (DNA): TGTGCCAGCAGCTTAGCCACAGGGGGCACAGATACGCAGTATTTT.

The chain is built from TRBV12-5 and TRBJ2-5; D remains ambiguous. V lost 1 base to trimming and J lost 3 bases, with 12 bases between them. Germline values: CDR1 LGHNT, CDR2 FRNRAP. The CDR3 totals 15 residues. The CDR3, as DNA: TGTGCTAGTGGTTTGGGTTTAGGTACAGAAGAGACCCAGTACTTC. It encodes CASGLGLGTEETQYF.

The chain has TRBV5-1 and TRBJ1-1, with 8 bases that match TRBD1. The CDR3 has 15 amino acids. V gave up 3 bases and J gave up 4 bases; unmatched junction bases: 8. The V gene's germline CDR1 is SGHRS and CDR2 YFSETQ. DNA for the CDR3: TGCGCCAGCAGCTATACCCAGGGGGCTGGCACTGAAGCTTTCTTT. Its translation: CASSYTQGAGTEAFF.

The J gene is TRBJ2-3, the V gene TRBV6-5; D ambiguous. The CDR3 consists of 13 residues. With 7 bases removed from V and 0 bases from J, the gap between germline ends came to 8 bases. Looked up from germline, CDR1 is MNHEY and CDR2 is SVGAGI. CDR3 loop: CASNPGSTDTQYF. CDR3 DNA sequence: TGTGCCAGCAATCCCGGTAGCACAGATACGCAGTATTTT.